This is a list of T cell receptor beta chains from one sample in a study of blood T cell repertoires in COVID-19. Using immunoSEQ multiplex PCR, the repertoire was profiled, and TCRdb retains in-frame clones only, with some absent. The sample lists roughly 210,000 clones, about nine tenths occurring once. The sample comprised peripheral blood. The receptors derive from a man between 65 and 85 years old with acute or convalescent COVID-19. Both conserved end residues are part of each CDR3. The D gene is left open where the match is weak. The size of a clone is reported for some rows only, either as once, few or many, or as a class for expanded clones.

TRBJ1-1 | NA | NA | TRBV5-1 | CASRLQQTTEAFF | TGCGCCAGCAGGTTACAGCAAACCACTGAAGCTTTCTTT
TRBJ2-3 | NA | NA | TRBV7-9 | CASSLSVDTQYF | TGTGCCAGCAGCCTATCCGTAGATACGCAGTATTTT
TRBJ2-1 | NA | NA | TRBV19 | CASSMLDSEQFF | TGTGCCAGTAGTATGCTAGACTCTGAGCAGTTCTTC
TRBJ2-1 | TRBD1 | NA | TRBV7-3 | CASSSDRGSYNEQFF | TGTGCCAGCAGCTCGGACAGGGGATCCTACAATGAGCAGTTCTTC
TRBJ2-2 | TRBD2 | NA | TRBV4-2 | CASSPRTSGSNTGELFF | TGTGCCAGCAGCCCCCGGACTAGCGGGAGCAACACCGGGGAGCTGTTTTTT
TRBJ1-5 | TRBD1 | NA | TRBV5-1 | CASSPGTGAQPQHF | TGCGCCAGCAGCCCTGGGACAGGGGCTCAGCCCCAGCATTTT
TRBJ1-2 | TRBD1 | once | TRBV6-6 | CASSYSDRVAGYTF | TGTGCCAGCAGTTATTCCGACAGGGTAGCTGGCTACACCTTC
TRBJ2-3 | NA | NA | TRBV5-1 | CASSLRGSGGDTQYF | TGCGCCAGCAGCTTGAGGGGGAGCGGCGGGGATACGCAGTATTTT
TRBJ2-7 | TRBD2 | once | TRBV27 | CASGARGGYEQYF | TGTGCCAGCGGGGCCCGGGGGGGCTACGAGCAGTACTTC
TRBJ1-1 | NA | NA | TRBV21-1 | CASSKEEQGRNNTEAFF | TGTGCCAGCAGCAAAGAGGAACAGGGGAGGAATAACACTGAAGCTTTCTTT